The clone carrying this T cell receptor beta chain was recorded many times. The antigen is not known. TCRdb re-called the reads with MiXCR, one entry per CDR3 protein. The repertoire includes roughly 920,000 distinct CDR3 sequences, approximately 32% of them detected once, and about an eighth sits in the top ten. This entry belongs to a study of T cell repertoires in cytomegalovirus infection. Turning to the study itself: Recently described HLA-C-restricted plus well-studied HLA-B-restricted CMV epitopes were used. CMV infection together with matching HLA type was indicated by public TCR beta signatures.

General study findings and limits: Cumulative public TCR beta family frequency identified CMV carriers with the relevant HLA. Clonotype analysis showed dominance of the ex vivo response by HLA-C-restricted CMV-specific TCR beta clonotypes.

Trimming removed 5 bases at V and 5 bases at J, with 6 bases between. The CDR3 is 11 amino acids. Germline CDR1 and CDR2: SGHAT and FQNNGV. This TCR derives from a human donor in good health (CMV status not recorded). Some clones in this sample may be carry-over from other donors' samples. The chain joins TRBV11-2 to TRBJ1-2, with no clear D. This specimen was cultured CD8+ T cells from PBMCs, taken from culture after CMV antigen stimulation. Here the CDR3 reads CASSHGYGYTF. The CDR3 bases are TGTGCCAGCAGCCACGGGTATGGCTACACCTTC.